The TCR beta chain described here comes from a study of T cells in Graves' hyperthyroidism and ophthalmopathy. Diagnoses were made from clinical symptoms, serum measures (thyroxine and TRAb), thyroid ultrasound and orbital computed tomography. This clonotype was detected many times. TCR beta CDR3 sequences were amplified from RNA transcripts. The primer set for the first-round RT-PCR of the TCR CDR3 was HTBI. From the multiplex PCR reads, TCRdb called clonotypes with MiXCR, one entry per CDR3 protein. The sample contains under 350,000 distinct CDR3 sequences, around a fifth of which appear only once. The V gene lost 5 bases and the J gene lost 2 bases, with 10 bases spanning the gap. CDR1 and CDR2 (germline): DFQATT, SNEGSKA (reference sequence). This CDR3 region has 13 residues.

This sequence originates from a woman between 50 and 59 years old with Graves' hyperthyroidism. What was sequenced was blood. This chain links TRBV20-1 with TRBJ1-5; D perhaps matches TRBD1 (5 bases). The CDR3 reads CSALGVGNQPQHF. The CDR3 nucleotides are TGCAGTGCTTTGGGGGTCGGCAATCAGCCCCAGCATTTT.